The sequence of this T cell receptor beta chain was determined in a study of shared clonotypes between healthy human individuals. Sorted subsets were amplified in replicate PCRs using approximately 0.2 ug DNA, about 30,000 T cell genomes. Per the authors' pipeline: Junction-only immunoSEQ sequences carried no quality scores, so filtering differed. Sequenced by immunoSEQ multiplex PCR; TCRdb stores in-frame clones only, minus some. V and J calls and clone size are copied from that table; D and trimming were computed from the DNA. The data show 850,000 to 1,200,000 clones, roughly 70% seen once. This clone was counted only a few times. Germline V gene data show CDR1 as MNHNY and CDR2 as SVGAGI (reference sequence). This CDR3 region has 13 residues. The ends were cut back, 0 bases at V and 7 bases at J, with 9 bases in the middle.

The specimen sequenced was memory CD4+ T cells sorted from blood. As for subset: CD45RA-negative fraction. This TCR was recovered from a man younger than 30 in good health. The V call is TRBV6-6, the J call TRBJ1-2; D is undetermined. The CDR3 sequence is CASSYSIVAGYTF. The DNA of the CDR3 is TGTGCCAGCAGTTACTCGATCGTCGCTGGCTACACCTTC.